The 25 T cell receptor beta chains presented below share a single source sample, sequenced in a study of CD8 T cells in ankylosing spondylitis. Each CDR3 protein is one row after TCRdb ran MiXCR on the 5' RACE reads. The sample lists roughly 180,000 distinct CDR3 sequences, 9.5% to 15% occurring once. Sequenced input: blood, either unsorted or a sorted T cell fraction (not recorded which). The receptor set was obtained from a male donor with ankylosing spondylitis or in good health (not recorded which).

This clonotype was found a few times. The genes are TRBV25-1 and TRBJ2-2; D is possibly TRBD2 (6 bases). V lost 4 bases and J lost 1, with 7 bases in between. CDR3 length: 14 amino acids. Germline V CDR1 and CDR2: MGHDK, SYGVNS. Here the CDR3 DNA reads TGTGCCAGCAGTGGGGAGGTGAACACCGGGGAGCTGTTTTTT. Amino acids: CASSGEVNTGELFF.

The chain joins TRBV5-1 to TRBJ2-7; the D gene is possibly TRBD2 (6 bases). Deletions cut 4 bases from V and 3 bases from J, with 17 bases between. Germline lookup yields CDR1 SGHRS and CDR2 YFSETQ. This CDR3 contains 15 residues. CDR3 bases: TGCGCCAGCAGCGCCTCCCAGGGACTTGACTACGAGCAGTACTTC. Residues: CASSASQGLDYEQYF. The full variable domain, in which reference TRBV5-1 and TRBJ2-7 provide the parts outside the CDR3, is KAGVTQTPRYLIKTRGQQVTLSCSPISGHRSVSWYQQTPGQGLQFLFEYFSETQRNKGNFPGRFSGRQFSNSRSEMNVSTLELGDSALYLCASSASQGLDYEQYFGPGTRLTVT.

The sample holds a few counts of this clonotype. The J gene is TRBJ2-3, the V gene TRBV30; 10 bases fit TRBD2. Germline CDR1 reads GTSNPN; CDR2 reads SVGIG (reference sequence). With V trimmed by 1 base and J by 4 bases, 2 bases remained unmatched. The CDR3 runs to 14 residues. CDR3 DNA sequence: TGTGCCTGGAGTGGGACTAGCGGTGCAGATACGCAGTATTTT. It encodes CAWSGTSGADTQYF.

This clonotype was seen a few times. Here the CDR3 DNA reads TGCGCCAGCAGCCAAGCTCCAGACCAAGAGACCCAGTACTTC. Amino acids: CASSQAPDQETQYF. The rearrangement uses TRBV4-1 and TRBJ2-5; D remains ambiguous. Trimming took off 1 base at V and 0 bases at J, with 6 bases between the two ends. The CDR3 is made up of 14 amino acids. Germline V gene data show CDR1 as MGHRA and CDR2 as YSYEKL.

This chain uses TRBV7-8 with TRBJ2-7; D assignment may be TRBD1 or TRBD2 (6 bases each). The V end lost 0 bases, the J end lost 3 bases, and 9 bases lay between the germline ends. Per germline, CDR1 SGHVS and CDR2 FQNEAQ. The CDR3 totals 14 residues. The CDR3 sequence: CASSLAGGHYEQYF. The CDR3 nucleotides read TGTGCCAGCAGCTTAGCGGGGGGCCACTACGAGCAGTACTTC. Full variable domain (rest looked up from reference TRBV7-8 and TRBJ2-7): GAGVSQSPRYKVAKRGQDVALRCDPISGHVSLFWYQQALGQGPEFLTYFQNEAQLDKSGLPSDRFFAERPEGSVSTLKIQRTQQEDSAVYLCASSLAGGHYEQYFGPGTRLTVT.

This clonotype came up many times. The chain combines TRBV5-5 with TRBJ2-7; 7 positions match TRBD2. CDR1 SGHKS and CDR2 YYEKEE come from the germline V gene (reference sequence). Trimming took 0 bases from V and 3 from J; bases not matched to a gene: 3. This CDR3 spans 14 amino acids. The CDR3 reads CASSLASGNYEQYF. The CDR3, as DNA: TGTGCCAGCAGCTTGGCTAGCGGAAACTACGAGCAGTACTTC.

The gene calls are TRBV2 and TRBJ2-1; D possibly corresponds to TRBD1 (6 bases). The CDR3 spans 11 residues. Trimming stripped 11 bases from V and 8 bases from J, with 13 bases between. The V gene's germline CDR1 is SNHLY and CDR2 FYNNEI. The CDR3 reads CAGKDSHEQFF. CDR3 nucleotides: TGTGCCGGAAAGGACAGCCATGAGCAGTTCTTC.

This chain joins TRBV4-1 and TRBJ2-3, with 7 bases identical to TRBD2. J lost 0 bases, V lost 4 bases, and 10 bases had no gene match. Germline V gives CDR1 MGHRA, CDR2 YSYEKL. The CDR3 spans 17 residues. The CDR3 loop reads CASSRNFPSGSTDTQYF. The DNA for the CDR3 is TGCGCCAGCAGCCGAAACTTCCCTAGCGGCAGCACAGATACGCAGTATTTT.

V usage is TRBV6-1 and J usage is TRBJ2-7, with 9 bases aligning to TRBD2. V was pared by 5 bases and J by 6 bases, with 8 bases of the junction left unmatched. There are 14 residues in the CDR3. Per germline, CDR1 MNHNS and CDR2 SASEGT. CDR3 region: CASSTWGAGGEQYF. The DNA of the CDR3 is TGTGCCAGCAGTACCTGGGGAGCGGGAGGCGAGCAGTACTTC.

This chain connects TRBV12-5 to TRBJ2-7; 9 nucleotides line up with TRBD2. Per the germline V gene, CDR1 is LGHNT and CDR2 is FRNRAP. Trimming took 1 base from V and 3 from J; bases not matched to a gene: 7. The CDR3 consists of 16 residues. CDR3 region: CASGLDLAGVLYEQYF. The CDR3 DNA reads as TGTGCTAGTGGTTTGGACTTAGCGGGGGTGCTCTACGAGCAGTACTTC.

The chain is built from TRBV12-5 and TRBJ2-7, with unresolved D. This CDR3 is 16 amino acids long. Trimming pared 0 bases from V and 2 bases from J, leaving 14 bases between. The germline CDR1 and CDR2 sequences are LGHNT and FRNRAP. The CDR3 loop reads CASGLVMGLGPYEQYF. The CDR3 DNA follows: TGTGCTAGTGGTTTGGTAATGGGTTTGGGCCCCTACGAGCAGTACTTC. The variable domain in full, with the rest retrieved from reference TRBV12-5 and TRBJ2-7, is DARVTQTPRHKVTEMGQEVTMRCQPILGHNTVFWYRQTMMQGLELLAYFRNRAPLDDSGMPKDRFSAEMPDATLATLKIQPSEPRDSAVYFCASGLVMGLGPYEQYFGPGTRLTVT.

DNA for the CDR3: TGCGCCAGCACTTACCGGGCGCCCCTAGGGAACACCGGGGAGCTGTTTTTT. Protein sequence: CASTYRAPLGNTGELFF. This chain uses TRBV10-2 with TRBJ2-2; D is unclear. V lost 7 bases and J 1 base, leaving 19 bases between the germline ends. The CDR3 has 17 residues. Per germline, CDR1 WSHSY and CDR2 SAAADI.

This clonotype has just a few counts. V and J are TRBV6-2 or TRBV6-3 and TRBJ2-3, with 11 nucleotides matching TRBD2. This CDR3 is built from 21 residues. V lost 0 bases, J lost 4 bases, and 18 bases stayed unmatched. CDR1 and CDR2 (germline): MNHEY, SVGEGT. CDR3 nucleotides: TGTGCCAGCAGTTACTCGATACGTGCAACTAGCGGGAGAGTATCGGCAGATACGCAGTATTTT. This translates into CASSYSIRATSGRVSADTQYF.

The sample holds a few counts of this clonotype. V and J are TRBV7-8 and TRBJ2-3; D unclear. From germline, CDR1 is SGHVS and CDR2 FQNEAQ. V lost 5 bases and J 6 bases, leaving 15 bases between the germline ends. This CDR3 has 14 residues. The CDR3 spells CASSPMGFGDTQYF. For the CDR3, the DNA is TGTGCCAGCAGCCCAATGGGGTTTGGGGATACGCAGTATTTT.

This clonotype was found many times. V is TRBV12-3 or TRBV12-4 and J is TRBJ2-7; possibly TRBD1 for D (5 bases). The germline V and J ends were trimmed by 4 bases and 3 bases, with 10 bases remaining between them. The CDR3 contains 13 residues. The CDR3 DNA is TGTGCCAGCAGTTCGAGTGACAGCTACGAGCAGTACTTC. It yields the protein CASSSSDSYEQYF.

The V gene is TRBV20-1, the J gene TRBJ2-1; tentatively, D is TRBD1 or TRBD2 (5 bases each). This CDR3 contains 11 residues. V gave up 6 bases and J gave up 9 bases, with 12 bases separating them. The germline V gene encodes CDR1 DFQATT and CDR2 SNEGSKA (reference sequence). The CDR3 DNA sequence: TGCAGTGCCATCAGGGACGGTGAGCAGTTCTTC. Protein sequence: CSAIRDGEQFF.

This clonotype was recorded a few times. The gene calls are TRBV20-1 and TRBJ2-2; 10 positions match TRBD2. From germline, CDR1 is DFQATT and CDR2 SNEGSKA (reference sequence). The CDR3 sequence is 19 residues long. V lost 0 bases to trimming and J lost 3 bases; unmatched junction nucleotides: 13. CDR3 in amino acids: CSARDQLLAGASYTGELFF. The CDR3 DNA sequence: TGCAGTGCTAGAGACCAACTCCTAGCGGGGGCCTCGTACACCGGGGAGCTGTTTTTT.

This sequence joins TRBV7-9 and TRBJ2-5; no clear D. The ends were cut back, 8 bases at V and 2 bases at J, with 9 bases in the middle. The germline gives CDR1 SEHNR, CDR2 FQNEAQ (reference sequence). This CDR3 region has 12 residues. The CDR3 here is CASATGQETQYF. CDR3 in DNA: TGTGCCAGCGCGACTGGGCAAGAGACCCAGTACTTC.

V gene TRBV12-3 or TRBV12-4 combines with J gene TRBJ2-2; D is uncertain. The V gene lost 4 bases and the J gene lost 4 bases, with 10 bases spanning the gap. This CDR3 contains 14 residues. As DNA, the CDR3 is TGTGCCAGCAGTTCATCAGGTCCCACCGGGGAGCTGTTTTTT. This codes for CASSSSGPTGELFF.

This clonotype was seen repeatedly, ten times or more. This chain uses TRBV12-3 or TRBV12-4 with TRBJ2-7; 7 bases align to TRBD1. The V gene end was trimmed by 8 bases and the J gene end by 0 bases; junction bases not matched to a gene: 7. This CDR3 has 14 amino acids. The CDR3 DNA reads as TGTGCCAGCGGAGGACAGGACAGCTCCTACGAGCAGTACTTC. Protein: CASGGQDSSYEQYF.

This chain uses TRBV4-1 with TRBJ1-1; possible D gene TRBD1, 5 bases. Germline V gene sequence: CDR1 MGHRA, CDR2 YSYEKL. With 4 bases removed from V and 4 bases from J, the gap between germline ends came to 16 bases. This CDR3 comprises 15 residues. As DNA, the CDR3 is TGCGCCAGCAGCCCCGCCCCAGCGCAGGGCACTGAAGCTTTCTTT. It is translated as CASSPAPAQGTEAFF.

This clonotype occurred many times. The chain combines TRBV4-2 with TRBJ1-1; the D gene is possibly TRBD1 (6 bases). There are 16 residues in the CDR3. The germline V and J ends were trimmed by 0 bases and 6 bases, with 17 bases remaining between them. Looked up from germline, CDR1 is LGHNA and CDR2 is YNFKEQ. The CDR3 DNA follows: TGTGCCAGCAGCCAAGATCCGGGGGCGGCTACGGCTGAAGCTTTCTTT. Translating gives CASSQDPGAATAEAFF.

The rearrangement links TRBV29-1 to TRBJ1-2, with D tentatively TRBD1 (6 bases). Germline V CDR1 and CDR2: SQVTM, ANQGSEA. The CDR3 is 14 amino acids. CDR3 residues: CRAGGGPENYGYTF. In DNA form, the CDR3 reads TGCAGGGCGGGTGGGGGGCCGGAGAACTATGGCTACACCTTC.

This clonotype was recorded many times. The chain is built from TRBV12-3 or TRBV12-4 and TRBJ1-1, with D tentatively TRBD1 (6 bases). The CDR3 spans 17 residues. The V end was cut by 3 bases, the J end by 1 base, with 18 bases between. This CDR3 is CASSFGAPGVRNTEAFF. DNA for the CDR3: TGTGCCAGCAGTTTTGGGGCGCCAGGGGTACGGAACACTGAAGCTTTCTTT.

V usage is TRBV9 and J usage is TRBJ2-7; 8 bases agree with TRBD1. CDR1 SGDLS and CDR2 YYNGEE come from the germline V gene. V lost 6 bases to trimming and J lost 5 bases; unmatched junction nucleotides: 13. The CDR3 sequence is 15 residues long. CDR3 amino acids: CASNLGQGILHEQYF. Here the CDR3 DNA reads TGTGCCAGCAACCTAGGACAGGGTATACTCCACGAGCAGTACTTC.